This T cell receptor (beta chain) appears in the sequencing data of a study of cytomegalovirus exposure and HLA in healthy donors. Across the whole study: Genetic ancestry analysis placed around 76% of the approximately 390 donors that were genotyped in the Caucasian-associated cluster. Regarding the study as a whole: HLA alleles showed associations with some 17,000 TCR beta sequences in a later analysis, at a 0.05 false discovery rate. Altogether, about 160 TCR beta chains were recorded as cytomegalovirus-associated. TRBV6-2, TRBV6-3 and some other V segments were unresolvable in 87-base-pair reads.

This CDR3 is built from 16 residues. Looked up from germline, CDR1 is MNHNY and CDR2 is SVGAGI (reference sequence). V lost 5 bases and J lost 0; bases outside the gene matches: 9. Concerning this clone itself: The antigen is unknown.

This PCR relied on a set of 60 Vbeta primers and 13 Jbeta primers. Assay used: immunoSEQ multiplex PCR; TCRdb lists only in-frame clones, some missing. The data hold some 160,000 clones, with roughly 79% observed a single time. The V gene is TRBV6-6, the J gene TRBJ1-1; TRBD1 matches at 7 bases. The receptor was derived from a woman aged 30 to 39 in good health and CMV-seronegative. Sequenced material: PBMCs. CDR3 loop: CASSHSTGLMNTEAFF. In nucleotides, the CDR3 is TGTGCCAGCAGTCATTCGACAGGGCTAATGAACACTGAAGCTTTCTTT.